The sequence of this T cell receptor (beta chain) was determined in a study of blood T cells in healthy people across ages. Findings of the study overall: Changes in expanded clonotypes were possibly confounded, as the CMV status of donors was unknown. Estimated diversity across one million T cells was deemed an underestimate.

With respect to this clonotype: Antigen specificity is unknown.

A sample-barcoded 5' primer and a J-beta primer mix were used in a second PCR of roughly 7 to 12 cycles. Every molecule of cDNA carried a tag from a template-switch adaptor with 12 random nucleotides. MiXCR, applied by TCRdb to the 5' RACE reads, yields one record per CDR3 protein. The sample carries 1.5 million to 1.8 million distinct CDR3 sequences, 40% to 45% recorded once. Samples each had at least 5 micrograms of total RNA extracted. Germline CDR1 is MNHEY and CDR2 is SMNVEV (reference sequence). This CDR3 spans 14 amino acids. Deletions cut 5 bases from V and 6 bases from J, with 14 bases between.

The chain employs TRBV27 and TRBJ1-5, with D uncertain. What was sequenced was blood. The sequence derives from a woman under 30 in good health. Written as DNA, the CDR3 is TGTGCCAGCAGTCTACAAGGGTGGGCTCAGCCCCAGCATTTT. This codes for CASSLQGWAQPQHF.